Shown below are 26 T cell receptor beta chains from a single sample sequenced in a study of cytomegalovirus exposure and HLA in healthy donors. PCR was performed using 60 Vbeta and 13 Jbeta primers. Sequencing used immunoSEQ multiplex PCR; TCRdb keeps in-frame clones, though not all of them. The sample yields 160,000 or so clones, approximately 80% seen once. The material sequenced was PBMCs. These TCRs come from a woman aged 30 to 39 in good health and CMV-seropositive.

The chain employs TRBV19 and TRBJ2-5; 14 nucleotides match TRBD2. The CDR3 is 16 amino acids. V lost 5 bases to trimming and J lost 4 bases; unmatched junction nucleotides: 6. Germline CDR1 is LNHDA and CDR2 is SQIVND (reference sequence). The CDR3 protein is CASSPGLAGVRETQYF. CDR3 coding DNA: TGTGCCAGTAGTCCGGGACTAGCGGGGGTTCGAGAGACCCAGTACTTC.

The V and J genes are TRBV18 and TRBJ1-6; D is possibly TRBD1 (5 bases). The germline V gene encodes CDR1 KGHSH and CDR2 LQKENI. This CDR3 is 15 amino acids long. V was shortened by 6 bases and J by 8 bases, with 17 bases between the two germline ends. CDR3 sequence (DNA): TGTGCCAGCTCCCGGACCGGGACTGATTATTCACCCCTCCACTTT. Protein product: CASSRTGTDYSPLHF.

J is TRBJ1-2 and V is TRBV19; D gene unclear. V was trimmed by 6 bases and J by 7 bases, leaving 21 bases between them. CDR3 length equals 15 residues. Germline CDR1 and CDR2: LNHDA and SQIVND (reference sequence). The CDR3 DNA sequence: TGTGCCAGTAGCCGGCAAGGAGCTGCCCTTTTTGGCTACACCTTC. It encodes CASSRQGAALFGYTF.

V is TRBV7-8 and J is TRBJ2-2; 8 bases align to TRBD1. CDR1 is SGHVS, CDR2 FQNEAQ, per germline. The CDR3 is made up of 17 amino acids. V trimming: 4 bases; J trimming: 6 bases; junction bases outside the gene matches: 13. CDR3 DNA: TGTGCCAGCAGCTCTTATCCCGAGACAGGGGTACCCGGGGAGCTGTTTTTT. As protein: CASSSYPETGVPGELFF.

The chain joins TRBV7-6 to TRBJ2-5; TRBD1 aligns across 7 bases. CDR3 length: 14 residues. J gave up 1 base and V 5 bases, and 4 bases lay outside the gene matches. Germline CDR1 reads SGHVS; CDR2 reads FNYEAQ. The CDR3 DNA reads TGTGCCAGCAGCATGACAGGGTTCCAAGAGACCCAGTACTTC. This codes for CASSMTGFQETQYF. Looking up the rest from reference TRBV7-6 and TRBJ2-5 gives the full variable domain: GAGVSQSPRYKVTKRGQDVALRCDPISGHVSLYWYRQALGQGPEFLTYFNYEAQQDKSGLPNDRFSAERPEGSISTLTIQRTEQRDSAMYRCASSMTGFQETQYFGPGTRLLVL.

The V and J genes are TRBV9 and TRBJ1-4; D is unresolved. This CDR3 region has 15 residues. Germline V lookup: CDR1 SGDLS, CDR2 YYNGEE. Trimming removed 0 bases from V and 6 bases from J, with 12 bases in between. CDR3 sequence reads: CASSVGGGKDEKLFF. CDR3 DNA: TGTGCCAGCAGCGTAGGAGGAGGGAAGGATGAAAAACTGTTTTTT.

This clone was observed a single time. The chain has TRBV5-4 and TRBJ2-7; 10 bases map to TRBD1. This CDR3 is built from 15 residues. Unmatched junction bases numbered 6, after V lost 3 bases and J lost 3 bases. Germline CDR1 and CDR2: SGHNT and YYREEE (reference sequence). The CDR3 DNA follows: TGTGCCAGCAGCTCACCGGGACAGGGGCTCTACGAGCAGTACTTC. Encoded protein: CASSSPGQGLYEQYF.

The V and J genes are TRBV5-1 and TRBJ1-3; D not certain. From germline, CDR1 is SGHRS and CDR2 YFSETQ. This CDR3 has 13 residues. Between the trimmed V and J ends, which lost 3 bases and 1 base, there was a span of 5 bases. The CDR3 nucleotides are TGCGCCAGCAGCTCCCATTCTGGAAACACCATATATTTT. Translating it yields CASSSHSGNTIYF.

The genes are TRBV19 and TRBJ1-1, with TRBD1 matching 9 bases. Losses at the gene ends were 5 bases for V and 0 bases for J; bases not matched to a gene: 10. This CDR3 has 17 residues. Germline V gene sequence: CDR1 LNHDA, CDR2 SQIVND (reference sequence). CDR3 in amino acids: CASSFLDRGEMNTEAFF. For the CDR3, the DNA is TGTGCCAGTAGTTTCCTGGACAGGGGTGAGATGAACACTGAAGCTTTCTTT.

This clone was counted a single time. The CDR3: CASRSSYEQYF. DNA of the CDR3: TGTGCCAGCAGGAGCTCCTACGAGCAGTACTTC. The rearrangement joins TRBV2 to TRBJ2-7, with D unclear. Between the trimmed V and J ends, which lost 6 bases and 0 bases, there was a span of 3 bases. CDR3 length: 11 residues. The germline gives CDR1 SNHLY, CDR2 FYNNEI.

The chain joins TRBV10-3 to TRBJ2-7; no firm D call. The germline CDR1 and CDR2 sequences are ENHRY and SYGVKD. Trimming took 1 base from V and 4 from J, leaving 5 bases between them. The CDR3 is 12 residues long. DNA for the CDR3: TGTGCCATCAGTGAGTTCGAGTACGAGCAGTACTTC. As protein: CAISEFEYEQYF.

The chain links TRBV28 to TRBJ2-5; 16 nucleotides match TRBD2. This CDR3 has 16 amino acids. Looked up from germline, CDR1 is MDHEN and CDR2 is SYDVKM. V shed 6 bases and J 5 bases; nucleotides not matched to a gene: 6. The chain's CDR3 is CASSGTSGGAPETQYF. In nucleotides, the CDR3 is TGTGCCAGCAGCGGGACTAGCGGGGGGGCCCCGGAGACCCAGTACTTC.

The CDR3 protein is CASSLQGAFNQPQHF. The DNA of the CDR3 is TGTGCCAGCAGTTTACAGGGGGCTTTCAATCAGCCCCAGCATTTT. The rearrangement links TRBV28 to TRBJ1-5, with 8 bases that match TRBD1. The CDR3 has 15 amino acids. Losses at the gene ends were 2 bases for V and 3 bases for J; bases not matched to a gene: 3. CDR1 is MDHEN and CDR2 is SYDVKM in the germline V gene.

This chain connects TRBV14 to TRBJ2-7; 8 bases align to TRBD1. The length of the CDR3 is 15 residues. V trimming: 4 bases; J trimming: 6 bases; junction bases outside the gene matches: 11. Per germline, CDR1 SGHDN and CDR2 FVKESK. CDR3 bases: TGTGCCAGCAGCCTAAGAAGGACAGGGAGCCTCGAGCAGTACTTC. This sequence encodes CASSLRRTGSLEQYF.

The gene calls are TRBV7-9 and TRBJ2-2; perhaps TRBD1 as D (5 bases). CDR1 is SEHNR, CDR2 FQNEAQ, per germline (reference sequence). This CDR3 comprises 15 residues. Deletions cut 3 bases from V and 0 bases from J, with 8 bases between. The DNA of the CDR3 is TGTGCCAGCAGCTTCAGGGCCGCGAACACCGGGGAGCTGTTTTTT. Its protein product is CASSFRAANTGELFF.

This sequence joins TRBV28 and TRBJ1-5, with 7 bases fitting TRBD1. Unmatched junction bases numbered 9, after V lost 8 bases and J lost 2 bases. Germline assignment: CDR1 MDHEN and CDR2 SYDVKM. This CDR3 has 15 amino acids. CDR3 in amino acids: CASLFLQGGNQPQHF. CDR3 coding DNA: TGTGCCAGCCTATTCCTTCAGGGGGGCAATCAGCCCCAGCATTTT.

The CDR3 DNA follows: TGTGCCAGCAGCGCCTTCGGGACAGCCGGAAACACCATATATTTT. This sequence encodes CASSAFGTAGNTIYF. The chain uses TRBV6-5 and TRBJ1-3; 7 bases are shared with TRBD1. CDR3 length equals 15 residues. V dropped 6 bases and J dropped 4; count of bases not matched to a gene: 9. Germline lookup yields CDR1 MNHEY and CDR2 SVGAGI.

The chain combines TRBV29-1 with TRBJ1-2; 9 bases fit TRBD1. Losses at the gene ends were 7 bases for V and 4 bases for J; bases not matched to a gene: 7. Germline CDR1 reads SQVTM; CDR2 reads ANQGSEA. This CDR3 is 13 amino acids long. CDR3 sequence reads: CSAGQGSVYGYTF. CDR3 in DNA: TGCAGCGCAGGACAGGGGAGCGTCTATGGCTACACCTTC.

The chain links TRBV7-5 to TRBJ1-4; the table's D call, TRBD1, has no DNA check behind it. TRBV7-5 is described as a pseudogene. CDR3 length: 15 residues. The CDR3 loop is CARSRLDREDEKLFF. In DNA form, the CDR3 reads TGTGCCAGAAGCCGACTGGACAGGGAGGATGAAAAACTGTTTTTT.

The chain employs TRBV7-2 and TRBJ1-6; possibly TRBD1 for D (5 bases). Trimming left V 1 base short and J 9 bases short, with 13 bases between. CDR3 size: 15 residues. Germline CDR1 and CDR2: SGHTA and FQGNSA. The CDR3 here is CASSLDQGWTSPLHF. In DNA, the CDR3 is TGTGCCAGCAGCTTAGATCAGGGTTGGACTTCACCCCTCCACTTT.

With regard to this clone: Within the sample, other DNA sequences also encode this same CDR3. The chain uses TRBV6-6 and TRBJ1-1, with D hard to call. The CDR3 extends over 12 amino acids. V was cut by 5 bases and J by 0 bases, with 4 bases left in between. Germline CDR1 MNHNY, CDR2 SVGAGI (reference sequence). The CDR3: CASSLLNTEAFF. For the CDR3, the DNA is TGTGCCAGCAGTCTCTTGAACACTGAAGCTTTCTTT.

The V call is TRBV4-2, the J call TRBJ2-1, with 11 bases aligning to TRBD2. CDR1 and CDR2 (germline): LGHNA, YNFKEQ. The CDR3 consists of 17 residues. Losses at the gene ends were 0 bases for V and 4 bases for J; bases not matched to a gene: 5. CDR3 DNA: TGTGCCAGCAGCCAAGAAACTAGCGGGGGCCCGTACAATGAGCAGTTCTTC. Encoded protein: CASSQETSGGPYNEQFF.

The gene calls are TRBV5-1 and TRBJ1-4, with no clear D. The CDR3 extends over 15 amino acids. The V end lost 4 bases, the J end lost 0 bases, and 10 bases lay between the germline ends. Germline V gene data show CDR1 as SGHRS and CDR2 as YFSETQ. The CDR3 protein is CASSPLFPTNEKLFF. CDR3 sequence (DNA): TGCGCCAGCAGCCCCCTTTTCCCAACTAATGAAAAACTGTTTTTT.

The chain carries TRBV9 and TRBJ2-5, with TRBD1 as a possible D gene (6 bases). V dropped 2 bases and J dropped 4 bases, with 9 bases sitting between them. The CDR3 has 13 residues. The germline V gene has CDR1 SGDLS and CDR2 YYNGEE. The CDR3 region has the DNA TGTGCCAGCAGCGTCCAGGGGCGAGAGACCCAGTACTTC. It is translated as CASSVQGRETQYF.

A single count supports this clone. The gene calls are TRBV15 and TRBJ2-5; TRBD2 matches at 7 bases. Germline V CDR1 and CDR2: LNHNV, YYDKDF (reference sequence). The trim removed 1 base at V and 5 bases at J, leaving 13 bases unmatched. This CDR3 region has 17 residues. The CDR3 DNA follows: TGTGCCACCAGCAGAGTACCAGACGCAGCGGGATCCGAGACCCAGTACTTC. Translation gives CATSRVPDAAGSETQYF.

The V gene is TRBV9, the J gene TRBJ1-2; 7 bases align to TRBD1. Trimming removed 0 bases from V and 1 base from J; junction bases left unmatched: 3. CDR3 length: 15 residues. CDR1 and CDR2 (germline): SGDLS, YYNGEE. The CDR3 region has the DNA TGTGCCAGCAGCGTAGCCCGACAGGGTAACTATGGCTACACCTTC. The encoded protein is CASSVARQGNYGYTF.